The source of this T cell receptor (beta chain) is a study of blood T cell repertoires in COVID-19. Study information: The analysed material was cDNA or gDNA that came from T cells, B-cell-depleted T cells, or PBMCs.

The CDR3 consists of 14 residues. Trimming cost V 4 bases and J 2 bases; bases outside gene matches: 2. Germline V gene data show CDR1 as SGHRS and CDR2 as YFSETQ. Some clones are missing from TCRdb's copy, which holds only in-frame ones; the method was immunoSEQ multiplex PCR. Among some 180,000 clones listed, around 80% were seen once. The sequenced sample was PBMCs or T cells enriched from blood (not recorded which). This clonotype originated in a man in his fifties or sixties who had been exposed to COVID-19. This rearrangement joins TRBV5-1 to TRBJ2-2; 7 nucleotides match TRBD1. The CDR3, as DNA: TGCGCCAGCAGCGGACAGGTTAACACCGGGGAGCTGTTTTTT. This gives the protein CASSGQVNTGELFF.